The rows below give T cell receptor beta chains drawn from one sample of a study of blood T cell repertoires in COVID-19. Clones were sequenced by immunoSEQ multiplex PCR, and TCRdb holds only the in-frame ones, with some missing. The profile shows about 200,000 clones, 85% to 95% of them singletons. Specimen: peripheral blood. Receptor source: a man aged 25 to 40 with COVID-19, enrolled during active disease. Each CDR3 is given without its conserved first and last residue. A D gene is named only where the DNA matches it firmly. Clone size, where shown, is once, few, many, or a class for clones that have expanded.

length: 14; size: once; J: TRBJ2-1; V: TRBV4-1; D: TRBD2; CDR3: ASGGPRAGGVGEQF
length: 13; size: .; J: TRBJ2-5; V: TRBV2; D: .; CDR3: ASSERGRTRETQY
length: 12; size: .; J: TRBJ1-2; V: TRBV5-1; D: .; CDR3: ASSLPDRNYGYT
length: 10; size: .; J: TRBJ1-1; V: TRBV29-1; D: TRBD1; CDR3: SGGGQKDEAF
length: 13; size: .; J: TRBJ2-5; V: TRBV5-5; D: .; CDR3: ASSPSQGRKETQY
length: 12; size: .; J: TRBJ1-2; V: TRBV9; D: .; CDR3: ASSAGDGPYGYT
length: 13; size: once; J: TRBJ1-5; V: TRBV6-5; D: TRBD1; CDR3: ASSYGQGGNQPQH
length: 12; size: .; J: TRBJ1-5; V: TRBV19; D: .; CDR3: ASTQGGGNQPQH
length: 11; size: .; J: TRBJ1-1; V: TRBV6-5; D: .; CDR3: ASSYIGTTEAF
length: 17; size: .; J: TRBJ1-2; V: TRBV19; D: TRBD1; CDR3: ASSSIPPGQGYSNYGYT
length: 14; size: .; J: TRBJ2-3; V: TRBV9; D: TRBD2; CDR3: ASTTSGGASTDTQY
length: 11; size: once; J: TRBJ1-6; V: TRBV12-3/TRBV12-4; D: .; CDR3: ASSPPGGAPLH
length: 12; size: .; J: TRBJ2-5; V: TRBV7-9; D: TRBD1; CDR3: ASSNPTGHSAQY
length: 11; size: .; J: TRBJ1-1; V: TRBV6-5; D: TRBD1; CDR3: ASSRQGRTEAF
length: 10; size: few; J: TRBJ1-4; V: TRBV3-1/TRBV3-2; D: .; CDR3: ASRAGVEKLF
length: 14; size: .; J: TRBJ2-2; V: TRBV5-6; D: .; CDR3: ASSLAGRANTGELF
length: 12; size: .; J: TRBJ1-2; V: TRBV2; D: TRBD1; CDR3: ASSEVSGQDGYT
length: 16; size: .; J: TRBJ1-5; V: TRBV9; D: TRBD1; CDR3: ASSGTGTGFNSNQPQH